The 23 T cell receptor beta chains listed next were all sequenced from one sample in a study of T cell responses to AZD1222 COVID-19 vaccine. Produced via immunoSEQ multiplex PCR; TCRdb's table is partial and in-frame only. The table has about 120,000 clones, more than 85% seen once. Sample: peripheral blood, taken 28 days after the second AZD1222 dose. Receptors were obtained from an adult who received the AZD1222 COVID-19 vaccine.

A few counts support this clone. This sequence joins TRBV29-1 and TRBJ2-2; D tentatively reads TRBD1 or TRBD2 (5 bases each). The CDR3 totals 13 residues. CDR1 is SQVTM, CDR2 ANQGSEA, per germline. Trimming cost V 5 bases and J 8 bases, with 15 bases left between them. The CDR3 region is CSVSGTFSGELFF. CDR3 in DNA: TGCAGCGTTTCCGGGACGTTCTCAGGGGAGCTGTTTTTT.

The chain employs TRBV27 and TRBJ1-5; D uncertain. CDR1 MNHEY and CDR2 SMNVEV come from the germline V gene (reference sequence). Deletions cut 5 bases from V and 3 bases from J, with 14 bases between. The CDR3 contains 15 residues. CDR3 nucleotides: TGTGCCAGCAGTCTAGCCGGGGTGGCCAATCAGCCCCAGCATTTT. Its translation: CASSLAGVANQPQHF.

The chain uses TRBV14 and TRBJ2-7; no definite D call. Germline CDR1 reads SGHDN; CDR2 reads FVKESK. CDR3 length: 16 amino acids. V was clipped by 3 bases and J by 3 bases, with 18 bases between them. The CDR3 DNA sequence: TGTGCCAGCAGCCACCACGTAAATGCCGCTATCTACGAGCAGTACTTC. This encodes CASSHHVNAAIYEQYF.

This chain uses TRBV19 with TRBJ2-2; no clear D. Germline V CDR1 and CDR2: LNHDA, SQIVND (reference sequence). The CDR3 consists of 12 residues. Trimming removed 3 bases from V and 6 bases from J, with 5 bases in between. The CDR3 nucleotides are TGTGCCAGTAGTATCCCCCCCGGGGAGCTGTTTTTT. It yields the protein CASSIPPGELFF.

The chain combines TRBV4-1 with TRBJ2-3; unclear D gene. This CDR3 is 16 amino acids long. Germline V gives CDR1 MGHRA, CDR2 YSYEKL. V lost 1 base and J 6 bases, leaving 17 bases between the germline ends. The CDR3 region is CASSQAIGRARDTQYF. The DNA of the CDR3 is TGCGCCAGCAGCCAAGCGATAGGTAGGGCCCGTGATACGCAGTATTTT.

The chain employs TRBV3-1 (or the pseudogene TRBV3-2) and TRBJ1-1; tentative D call: TRBD1 (6 bases). Deletions cut 5 bases from V and 4 bases from J, with 20 bases between. This CDR3 spans 16 amino acids. The germline CDR1 and CDR2 sequences are LGHDT and YNNKEL (reference sequence). The DNA of the CDR3 is TGTGCCAGCAGCACAGCTGGATTGACAGGCCCCACTGAAGCTTTCTTT. This encodes CASSTAGLTGPTEAFF.

This clone was recorded once. The chain carries TRBV30 and TRBJ2-4; TRBD2 matches at 8 bases. This CDR3 contains 16 residues. CDR1 is GTSNPN, CDR2 SVGIG, per germline (reference sequence). Unmatched junction bases numbered 9, after V lost 3 bases and J lost 2 bases. The CDR3 nucleotides are TGTGCCTGGAGGGGCGGGGGGCGCCGAACCAAAAACATTCAGTACTTC. Protein product: CAWRGGGRRTKNIQYF.

This chain connects TRBV20-1 to TRBJ1-5, with D perhaps matching TRBD1 (5 bases). The CDR3 length is 14 residues. Germline CDR1 is DFQATT and CDR2 is SNEGSKA (reference sequence). V was cut by 3 bases and J by 2 bases, with 11 bases left in between. In DNA, the CDR3 is TGCAGTGCTAGTAGGGGAGGAGGCAATCAGCCCCAGCATTTT. Amino acids: CSASRGGGNQPQHF.

V gene TRBV3-1 (or the pseudogene TRBV3-2) combines with J gene TRBJ1-5; the match to TRBD1 covers 7 bases. This CDR3 has 22 residues. V lost 8 bases, J lost 0 bases, and 28 bases stayed unmatched. CDR1 is LGHDT, CDR2 YNNKEL, per germline (reference sequence). The CDR3: CASLDPGDRGALTRYSNQPQHF. DNA for the CDR3: TGTGCCAGCCTTGACCCCGGGGACAGAGGTGCCCTCACCCGGTATAGCAATCAGCCCCAGCATTTT.

The chain uses TRBV4-1 and TRBJ1-1; D not certain. The CDR3 runs 11 residues. V was clipped by 4 bases and J by 7 bases, with 7 bases between them. In germline, CDR1 is MGHRA, CDR2 YSYEKL. The CDR3 sequence is CASSRGLEAFF. CDR3 bases: TGCGCCAGCAGCCGAGGGCTTGAAGCTTTCTTT.

The chain uses TRBV4-3 and TRBJ1-4; TRBD1 aligns across 11 bases. From germline, CDR1 is LGHNA and CDR2 YSLEER. The trim removed 8 bases at V and 7 bases at J, leaving 6 bases unmatched. The CDR3 has 14 residues. Written as DNA, the CDR3 is TGCGCCAGCGGGCAGGGACAGGGGGGTGAAAAACTGTTTTTT. Its translation is CASGQGQGGEKLFF.

The CDR3 spells CASSPEGRNSPLHF. In DNA, the CDR3 is TGTGCCAGCAGCCCCGAGGGACGGAATTCACCCCTCCACTTT. The chain is built from TRBV5-5 and TRBJ1-6, with D possibly being TRBD1 (5 bases). CDR1 and CDR2 from the germline V gene are SGHKS and YYEKEE (reference sequence). The germline V and J ends were trimmed by 4 bases and 7 bases, with 12 bases remaining between them. The CDR3 is 14 amino acids.

The CDR3: CASSLETENTEAFF. CDR3 nucleotides: TGTGCCAGCAGCTTAGAGACAGAGAACACTGAAGCTTTCTTT. The chain joins TRBV13 to TRBJ1-1; a possible D gene is TRBD1 (5 bases). The V and J ends lost 1 base and 1 base respectively, with 7 bases between them. Looked up from germline, CDR1 is PRHDT and CDR2 is FYEKMQ (reference sequence). The CDR3 has 14 amino acids.

The count of this clone is one. V gene TRBV19 combines with J gene TRBJ1-5; D gene ambiguous. CDR1 and CDR2 from the germline V gene are LNHDA and SQIVND (reference sequence). The CDR3 is made up of 16 amino acids. V was pared by 0 bases and J by 2 bases, with 11 bases between. In nucleotides, the CDR3 is TGTGCCAGTAGTATAGATCCCAGCGGAGGCAATCAGCCCCAGCATTTT. This encodes CASSIDPSGGNQPQHF.

The chain combines TRBV3-1 (or the pseudogene TRBV3-2) with TRBJ2-7; no firm D call. Trimming cost V 4 bases and J 3 bases, with 13 bases left between them. The CDR3 sequence is 14 residues long. Germline-derived CDR1 and CDR2 are LGHDT and YNNKEL (reference sequence). The CDR3: CASSLHEAGYEQYF. The CDR3 DNA is TGTGCCAGCAGCCTCCATGAGGCCGGCTACGAGCAGTACTTC.

The rearrangement joins TRBV3-1 (or the pseudogene TRBV3-2) to TRBJ1-1, with no clear D. Trimming took off 7 bases at V and 4 bases at J, with 7 bases between the two ends. Per germline, CDR1 LGHDT and CDR2 YNNKEL (reference sequence). The CDR3 covers 11 residues. The CDR3 sequence: CASTHSTEAFF. The CDR3 DNA is TGTGCCAGCACCCACAGCACTGAAGCTTTCTTT.

The chain recombines TRBV6-5 with TRBJ1-4, with unresolved D. There are 14 residues in the CDR3. V lost 4 bases and J 3 bases, leaving 9 bases between the germline ends. Looked up from germline, CDR1 is MNHEY and CDR2 is SVGAGI. This CDR3 is CASSSRSPNEKLFF. CDR3 DNA: TGTGCCAGCAGTTCTCGGTCACCTAATGAAAAACTGTTTTTT.

The V gene is TRBV27, the J gene TRBJ2-7, with TRBD2 matching over 10 bases. After removal of 8 bases from V and 7 bases from J, the junction contained 14 bases not matched to a gene. This CDR3 comprises 15 residues. Germline V CDR1 and CDR2: MNHEY, SMNVEV (reference sequence). The CDR3 reads CASFSGGPASGEQYF. CDR3 coding DNA: TGTGCCAGCTTTAGCGGGGGGCCCGCCTCTGGGGAGCAGTACTTC.

The chain couples TRBV5-1 to TRBJ2-1; possible D gene TRBD1, 5 bases. V lost 4 bases and J lost 6, with 11 bases in between. The CDR3 has 13 amino acids. Germline lookup yields CDR1 SGHRS and CDR2 YFSETQ. CDR3 sequence (DNA): TGCGCCAGCAGCCCCCAGGGCGCCAATGAGCAGTTCTTC. It specifies CASSPQGANEQFF.

This sequence joins TRBV30 and TRBJ1-1; D call uncertain. V was cut by 2 bases and J by 0 bases, with 13 bases left in between. The V gene's germline CDR1 is GTSNPN and CDR2 SVGIG (reference sequence). The CDR3 covers 15 residues. The CDR3 bases are TGTGCCTGGAGTAGCCAGGCACGTATGAACACTGAAGCTTTCTTT. Translation: CAWSSQARMNTEAFF.

The V call is TRBV4-3, the J call TRBJ2-7, with 13 positions matching TRBD2. V gave up 6 bases and J gave up 2 bases; unmatched junction bases: 13. Germline V lookup: CDR1 LGHNA, CDR2 YSLEER. This CDR3 has 18 residues. CDR3 in DNA: TGCGCCAGCAGTAAGGGGACTAGCGGGGACGGACGGGCCTACGAGCAGTACTTC. Translated, it gives CASSKGTSGDGRAYEQYF.

V and J are TRBV19 and TRBJ1-6; no firm D call. This CDR3 spans 16 amino acids. In germline, CDR1 is LNHDA, CDR2 SQIVND (reference sequence). V gave up 5 bases and J gave up 0 bases, with 11 bases separating them. CDR3 bases: TGTGCCAGTAGTGGATCGGGGAGCTCCTATAATTCACCCCTCCACTTT. It is translated as CASSGSGSSYNSPLHF.

The chain couples TRBV6-5 to TRBJ1-4; D is undetermined. CDR1 MNHEY and CDR2 SVGAGI come from the germline V gene. This CDR3 has 11 residues. Trimming shortened V by 10 bases and J by 8 bases, and 11 bases separated the two germline ends. CDR3 sequence reads: CATGLDEKLFF. The CDR3 nucleotides read TGTGCCACCGGGCTCGACGAAAAACTGTTTTTT.